A selection of T cell receptor beta chains follows, all from one sample in a study of radiotherapy plus CTLA-4 blockade in lung cancer. Some clones are missing from TCRdb's copy, which holds only in-frame ones; the method was immunoSEQ multiplex PCR. Among about 120,000 clones listed, about four fifths were seen once. Sample: peripheral blood, taken from a patient treated with radiotherapy plus ipilimumab. These receptors were taken from a human donor with non-small cell lung cancer that progressed on radiotherapy plus ipilimumab. Some clones in this sample may be carry-over from other donors' samples. CDR3s include the opening cysteine and the closing phenylalanine or tryptophan. The order of the fields is J gene, V gene, clone size, D gene, CDR3 protein, CDR3 DNA. The D gene is left open where the match is weak. Only some rows state a clone size, as once, few, many or a class for expanded clones.

TRBJ1-3	TRBV18	.	.	CASSPPGQAWDGNTIYF	TGTGCCAGCTCACCACCGGGTCAGGCGTGGGATGGAAACACCATATATTTT
TRBJ1-1	TRBV5-6	.	TRBD1	CASSLAGQGANTEAFF	TGTGCCAGCAGCTTGGCGGGACAGGGGGCCAACACTGAAGCTTTCTTT
TRBJ1-6	TRBV7-9	once	.	CASSRLNSPLHF	TGTGCCAGCAGCCGGTTGAATTCACCCCTCCACTTT
TRBJ1-2	TRBV6-5	once	.	CASSYGDRAGGYTF	TGTGCCAGCAGTTACGGTGACCGGGCTGGCGGCTACACCTTC
TRBJ2-3	TRBV6-1	.	.	CASSVSIFTDTQYF	TGTGCCAGCAGTGTCTCGATATTCACAGATACGCAGTATTTT
TRBJ2-5	TRBV5-5	once	.	CASSWAAEETQYF	TGTGCCAGCAGCTGGGCGGCGGAAGAGACCCAGTACTTC
TRBJ1-2	TRBV6-1	.	TRBD1	CASTAGTGDYGYTF	TGTGCCAGCACAGCCGGGACAGGTGACTATGGCTACACCTTC
TRBJ1-6	TRBV6-5	few	TRBD1	CASSAGTGVSPLHF	TGTGCCAGCAGCGCCGGGACAGGGGTGTCACCCCTCCACTTT
TRBJ1-1	TRBV4-3	.	.	CASSQDGGNTEAFF	TGCGCCAGCAGCCAAGATGGGGGGAACACTGAAGCTTTCTTT
TRBJ1-1	TRBV5-1	once	TRBD1	CASSRGQGASPVSEAFF	TGCGCCAGCAGCAGGGGACAGGGGGCTTCACCGGTCTCTGAAGCTTTCTTT
TRBJ1-5	TRBV28	.	TRBD1	CASSERQGANQPQHF	TGTGCCAGCAGCGAAAGACAGGGGGCGAATCAGCCCCAGCATTTT
TRBJ2-1	TRBV11-3	.	TRBD2	CASSPGLAGGNEQFF	TGTGCCAGCAGCCCTGGACTAGCGGGGGGTAATGAGCAGTTCTTC
TRBJ2-3	TRBV5-3	.	.	CARSLNRVIDTQYF	TGTGCCAGAAGCTTGAACAGGGTGATAGATACGCAGTATTTT
TRBJ2-1	TRBV2	.	.	CASVTGGGDEQFF	TGTGCCAGTGTAACGGGGGGCGGCGATGAGCAGTTCTTC
TRBJ1-6	TRBV11-2	.	.	CASNLRTRQHSPLHF	TGTGCCAGCAACCTCAGGACAAGGCAGCATTCACCCCTCCACTTT